This paragraph covers one T cell receptor beta chain sequence. Its antigen is as yet unknown. These data come from a study of cytomegalovirus exposure and HLA in healthy donors. General observations from the study: Later analysis showed most CMV-associated TCR beta chains appearing HLA-restricted. Sequencing probably produced one cluster of sequence variants that were highly shared.

The CDR3 has 16 residues. V lost 5 bases, J lost 5 bases, and 9 bases stayed unmatched. Germline values: CDR1 SGHAT, CDR2 FQNNGV. The PCR had 60 Vbeta and 13 Jbeta primers. Produced via immunoSEQ multiplex PCR; TCRdb's table is partial and in-frame only. The sample holds around 150,000 clones, 60% to 80% seen once. This receptor was taken from a man in his forties or fifties in good health and CMV-seropositive. Sequencing was carried out using PBMCs. The chain links TRBV11-2 to TRBJ2-1; 10 bases align to TRBD2. The chain's CDR3 is CASSPQSGLANNEQFF. DNA for the CDR3: TGTGCCAGCAGCCCCCAATCGGGACTAGCGAACAATGAGCAGTTCTTC.